This T cell receptor (beta chain) was recorded in a study of blood T cell repertoires in COVID-19 (dated by TCRdb to about 2020). With regard to the full study: Samples from collaborators originated in the United States, Italy and Spain and spanned both the acute and convalescent phases of COVID-19. Subjects who had been exposed to COVID-19, were actively infected with it, or had recovered from it provided the deeply sampled blood TCRbeta repertoires that made up the dataset. Nearly every sample came with metadata listing a de-identified subject ID, COVID-19 status, age in years and sex. The samples were drawn from two sources: the first 160 participants of the ongoing ImmuneRACE study, and about 1,300 subjects contributed by 6 global collaborators. The repertoires were made available in a free public database intended to serve as a resource for research on the immune response to SARS-CoV-2. The prospective study material was composed of cDNA or gDNA derived from T cells, B-cell-depleted T cells, or PBMCs. HLA class I and class II types, where available, came from metadata supplied by the sample provider rather than from assay-based typing. Overall study outcomes, separate from this receptor: Clinical and demographic metadata were provided uncurated, with the amount varying by source and participant.

TCRbeta CDR3 regions were amplified from genomic DNA using the immunoSEQ Assay, a bias-controlled multiplex PCR. Per the authors' processing: The number of nucleated cells in each sample was estimated by amplification of reference gene primers within the assay. To quantify the absolute abundance of each unique TCRbeta CDR3 rearrangement, sequence reads were collapsed and filtered. For each sample, productive Simpson clonality was calculated as the square root of Simpson's diversity index over productive rearrangements. In TCRdb, the immuneACCESS table is reduced to in-frame sequences with V and J assigned. These tables do not hold every clone; where another copy was compared, an unresolved V gene accounts for under half, and the others remain unexplained. Clonal size and the V and J genes are those of that table, whereas D and trimming came from the DNA. This sample holds about 380,000 clones; approximately 88% were observed only once. The ten largest clones add up to 1% to 1.5% of the sample.

According to the germline V gene, CDR1 reads SGDLS and CDR2 reads YYNGEE. The CDR3 covers 19 residues, taking in both the cysteine and the phenylalanine. Only the CDR3 portion is preserved as DNA: 57 bases, with reading frame beginning at the first base. Trimming takes 4 bases off V and 0 bases off J; junction bases not matched to a gene: 14. Each collaborating institution followed its own protocols to collect whole blood in K2EDTA tubes. For TCRbeta analysis, collaborators shipped samples as frozen whole blood, isolated PBMCs, or DNA extracted from either of those sample types. Concerning this clone itself: What antigen it recognizes has not been identified. Base-call qualities are not available, and no considerably larger clone is one nucleotide away.

The V and J genes are TRBV9 and TRBJ2-4; TRBD1 aligns with 9 central bases. The clonotype comes from a man aged 40-55 years with acute or convalescent COVID-19. The sequenced sample consisted of peripheral blood. The base sequence is TGTGCCAGCAGCCTTGGGGACAGGGAATATTCCCTAGCCAAAAACATTCAGTACTTC. Protein translation: CASSLGDREYSLAKNIQYF. Joined to the reference TRBV9 and TRBJ2-4 proteins, this CDR3 gives the full variable domain: DSGVTQTPKHLITATGQRVTLRCSPRSGDLSVYWYQQSLDQGLQFLIQYYNGEERAKGNILERFSAQQFPDLHSELNLSSLELGDSALYFCASSLGDREYSLAKNIQYFGAGTRLSVL.